This T cell receptor (beta chain) comes out of a study of CD8 T cells in ankylosing spondylitis. Findings of the study overall: Among TCR beta sequences, a motif of about 8 highly homologous variants appeared characteristic of ankylosing spondylitis blood.

V was pared by 6 bases and J by 4 bases, with 6 bases of the junction left unmatched. Germline V gene sequence: CDR1 SEHNR, CDR2 FQNEAQ (reference sequence). This CDR3 is built from 15 residues. TCRdb re-called the 5' RACE reads through MiXCR, storing one row per CDR3 protein. The profile shows fewer than 550,000 distinct CDR3 sequences, roughly 5% of them singletons. In its sample, this clonotype was seen many times. Its antigen is undetermined. The TCR sequence derives from a male donor with ankylosing spondylitis. The chain couples TRBV7-9 to TRBJ1-6; 7 nucleotides align to TRBD1. The specimen sequenced was blood, either unsorted or a sorted T cell fraction (not recorded which). CDR3: CASSQWDSYNSPLHF. As DNA, the CDR3 is TGTGCCAGCAGTCAGTGGGACAGTTATAATTCACCCCTCCACTTT.